This TCR beta chain was identified during a study of identical twins. A universal primer site was added by template switching, and unique molecular identifiers were carried by the cDNA. TCRdb recomputed calls from the 5' RACE reads with MiXCR, one row per CDR3 protein. The sample yields nearly 200,000 distinct CDR3 sequences, around 15% seen once. The data also belong to a second study, concerning T cells expressing NK-cell markers. That source notes: Sorted CD3+CD56+NKG2C+, CD3+CD56+NKG2C- and CD3+CD56-NKG2C+ T-cell subsets were beta-chain profiled.

The sequencing input was CD8+ T cells sorted from blood. The TCR sequence derives from a woman aged 18-29 years in good health.

As DNA, the CDR3 is TGTGCCAGCAGCGCGGCAGTCGCCGGATTGGCGACTAATGAAAAACTGTTTTTT. Its protein product is CASSAAVAGLATNEKLFF. The V and J genes are TRBV9 and TRBJ1-4; no clear D. The CDR3 is made up of 18 amino acids. CDR1 and CDR2 (germline): SGDLS, YYNGEE. Trimming cost V 3 bases and J 2 bases, with 20 bases left between them.